This T cell receptor (beta chain) was captured in a study of blood T cell repertoires in COVID-19 (dated by TCRdb to 2020 to 2021). Regarding the complete study: Samples covering the acute and convalescent phases of COVID-19 were provided by collaborators in the United States, Italy and Spain. The prospective study material was composed of cDNA or gDNA derived from T cells, B-cell-depleted T cells, or PBMCs. Subjects who had been exposed to COVID-19, were actively infected with it, or had recovered from it provided the deeply sampled blood TCRbeta repertoires that made up the dataset. The repertoires were released in a freely available public database meant as a resource for research on the immune response to SARS-CoV-2. A de-identified subject ID, COVID-19 status, age in years and sex were almost always included in the sample metadata. Where HLA class I and class II types were available, the types were taken from metadata supplied by the sample provider, not from assay-based typing. The samples were drawn from the first 160 participants of the ongoing ImmuneRACE study and from roughly 1,300 subjects provided by 6 global collaborators.

Concerning this clone: Its antigen specificity is not known. No clone much larger than this one lies a single base away; base qualities are absent.

TCRbeta CDR3 regions were amplified from genomic DNA by means of the immunoSEQ Assay, a bias-controlled multiplex PCR. The paper's data handling went like this. Nucleated cell counts per sample were estimated from amplification of reference gene primers within the assay. To quantify the absolute abundance of each unique TCRbeta CDR3 rearrangement, sequence reads were collapsed and filtered. For each sample, productive Simpson clonality was calculated as the square root of Simpson's diversity index over productive rearrangements. The source is immuneACCESS, and TCRdb retained only in-frame sequences with V and J called. Part of the clones is not carried over; for the studies checked, unresolved V genes explain less than half of this, and the remainder is unexplained. That table gives V, J and clone size, and the DNA gave D and trimming. A total of 250,000 to 400,000 clones appear in this sample, approximately 89% of them only once. The ten top clones hold 1.5% to 2% of the sample.

Unmatched junction bases come to 1, with V trimmed by 1 base and J by 6 bases. Measured from the cysteine to the phenylalanine, the CDR3 is 13 residues long. Of the read, only the CDR3 DNA is kept; its 39 bases are in frame from base 1. Beyond this particular receptor, the publication reports: How much clinical and demographic metadata was included differed by source and by participant, and the metadata was provided uncurated.

At one collaborating source in Seattle, patients were enrolled during active infection and were followed longitudinally through the course of disease. Whole blood was collected in K2EDTA tubes by collaborating institutions according to the institutions' own protocols. For TCRbeta analysis, collaborators shipped samples as frozen whole blood, isolated PBMCs, or DNA extracted from either of those sample types. The source is a woman between 25 and 40 years old with COVID-19, enrolled during active disease. The sequencing sample was made of peripheral blood. This chain joins TRBV12-3 or TRBV12-4 to TRBJ1-2, with 8 middle bases fitting TRBD1. The sequenced DNA is TGTGCCAGCAGTTTAGACAGGGGGAATGGCTACACCTTC. Protein translation: CASSLDRGNGYTF.